Listed below are T cell receptor beta chains from one sample, sequenced in a study of blood T cell repertoires in COVID-19. Clones were sequenced by immunoSEQ multiplex PCR, and TCRdb holds only the in-frame ones, with some missing. The sample yields 210,000 or so clones, 75% to 85% seen once. The specimen was peripheral blood. These receptors were taken from a man aged 45 to 65 with COVID-19, enrolled during active disease. Both conserved end residues are part of each CDR3. The D gene is left open where the match is weak. The size entry is marked missing in some rows and otherwise reads once, few, many or a size class.

D: TRBD2
J: TRBJ2-2
V: TRBV3-1/TRBV3-2
size: .
DNA: TGTGCCAGCAGCCTATATAGCGGGGCGACGAACACCGGGGAGCTGTTTTTT
CDR3: CASSLYSGATNTGELFF

D: TRBD1
J: TRBJ2-1
V: TRBV6-5
size: .
DNA: TGTGCCAGCACTAACAGGGGCGCCTACAATGAGCAGTTCTTC
CDR3: CASTNRGAYNEQFF

D: .
J: TRBJ1-3
V: TRBV5-1
size: once
DNA: TGCGCCAGCAGCTTGGGCACAGGTAGAACTGGAAACACCATATATTTT
CDR3: CASSLGTGRTGNTIYF

D: .
J: TRBJ1-2
V: TRBV9
size: .
DNA: TGTGCCAGCAGCCCCATTTCGGGGGGTGGCTACACCTTC
CDR3: CASSPISGGGYTF

D: .
J: TRBJ1-6
V: TRBV27
size: .
DNA: TGTGCCAGCAGTTCCCCCTGGGACACAGTCAATTCACCCCTCCACTTT
CDR3: CASSSPWDTVNSPLHF

D: TRBD1
J: TRBJ1-5
V: TRBV5-1
size: once
DNA: TGCGCCAGCAGCTTGGCGGGACAGAGCAATCAGCCCCAGCATTTT
CDR3: CASSLAGQSNQPQHF

D: .
J: TRBJ1-5
V: TRBV7-2
size: once
DNA: TGTGCCAGCAGCTTGAAGGGGCCGTTGACTGGGCCCCAGCATTTT
CDR3: CASSLKGPLTGPQHF

D: TRBD2
J: TRBJ2-1
V: TRBV19
size: .
DNA: TGTGCCAGTAGTTTCCTAGCGGGGGGGCCTTTCTTC
CDR3: CASSFLAGGPFF

D: .
J: TRBJ2-6
V: TRBV30
size: once
DNA: TGTGCCTCGACTCGCTCAGGGAATGGGGCCAACGTCCTGACTTTC
CDR3: CASTRSGNGANVLTF

D: .
J: TRBJ2-7
V: TRBV5-4
size: .
DNA: TGTGCCAGCAGCACCGGGACTCTTCCGGGCGAGCAGTACTTC
CDR3: CASSTGTLPGEQYF

D: .
J: TRBJ1-1
V: TRBV4-1
size: .
DNA: TGCGCCAGCAGCCCAGGAGGACGGATGAACACTGAAGCTTTCTTT
CDR3: CASSPGGRMNTEAFF

D: TRBD1
J: TRBJ1-5
V: TRBV19
size: .
DNA: TGTGCCACCGACGACAGGGATCAGCAGCCCCAGCATTTT
CDR3: CATDDRDQQPQHF

D: TRBD1
J: TRBJ2-7
V: TRBV7-2
size: once
DNA: TGTGCCAGCAGCTTGACCGGGACAGGAGCCTACGAGCAGTACTTC
CDR3: CASSLTGTGAYEQYF

D: TRBD2
J: TRBJ2-7
V: TRBV30
size: .
DNA: TGTGCCTGGAGTGGTCGAGCGGGGGCTTCCTACGAGCAGTACTTC
CDR3: CAWSGRAGASYEQYF

D: TRBD2
J: TRBJ2-1
V: TRBV5-5
size: .
DNA: TGTGCCAGCAGCTTGGGGAGGGGTGCCACTAGCGGGGGTGACGAGCAGTTCTTC
CDR3: CASSLGRGATSGGDEQFF

D: .
J: TRBJ1-6
V: TRBV7-9
size: .
DNA: TGTGCCAGCAGCCTTGCCCACATTAATTCACCCCTCCACTTT
CDR3: CASSLAHINSPLHF

D: .
J: TRBJ1-3
V: TRBV4-2
size: few
DNA: TGTGCCAGCAGCCTCCGTCAGGGGACGGTCGTCGGAAACACCATATATTTT
CDR3: CASSLRQGTVVGNTIYF

D: .
J: TRBJ1-3
V: TRBV7-9
size: .
DNA: TGTGCCAGCAGCAAACGACAGTTTGGAAACACCATATATTTT
CDR3: CASSKRQFGNTIYF

D: .
J: TRBJ1-2
V: TRBV5-4
size: .
DNA: TGTGCCAGCAGCTCGACAGCTAATTATGGCTACACCTTC
CDR3: CASSSTANYGYTF

D: .
J: TRBJ1-5
V: TRBV7-2
size: .
DNA: TGTGCCAGCAGCTTAGGCAGGGGTGGCAATCAGCCCCAGCATTTT
CDR3: CASSLGRGGNQPQHF

D: TRBD2
J: TRBJ2-5
V: TRBV9
size: .
DNA: TGTGCCAGCAGCGTGAGCGGGGTATCAGAGACCCAGTACTTC
CDR3: CASSVSGVSETQYF

D: TRBD1
J: TRBJ1-1
V: TRBV5-1
size: .
DNA: TGCGCCAGCAGCGTTGGGGACAGGGGGGATACTGAAGCTTTCTTT
CDR3: CASSVGDRGDTEAFF

D: .
J: TRBJ2-6
V: TRBV30
size: .
DNA: TGTGCCTGGAGTGTATCAGGGGCCAACGTCCTGACTTTC
CDR3: CAWSVSGANVLTF

D: TRBD1
J: TRBJ1-2
V: TRBV11-3
size: .
DNA: TGTGCCAGCAGCTTAGACGGTACAGGGGATGGCTACACCTTC
CDR3: CASSLDGTGDGYTF

D: TRBD1
J: TRBJ1-6
V: TRBV28
size: once
DNA: TGTGCCGCAACCGACCTTAAGGGGGCGCGATCACCCCTCCACTTT
CDR3: CAATDLKGARSPLHF

D: TRBD1
J: TRBJ2-7
V: TRBV6-5
size: .
DNA: TGTGCCAGCAGTTTTGGACAGGGGGTCTCCTACGAGCAGTACTTC
CDR3: CASSFGQGVSYEQYF

D: TRBD2
J: TRBJ2-3
V: TRBV10-3
size: .
DNA: TGTGCCATCAGTGGTCCAGCGGGGGGGCCAGGGGATACGCAGTATTTT
CDR3: CAISGPAGGPGDTQYF

D: TRBD2
J: TRBJ2-1
V: TRBV2
size: few
DNA: TGTGCCAGCAGTGTCAGCGGGGCAGCCTACAATGAGCAGTTCTTC
CDR3: CASSVSGAAYNEQFF

D: .
J: TRBJ1-1
V: TRBV3-1/TRBV3-2
size: once
DNA: TGTGCCAGCAGCCCGGGAGGGGAAGCTTTCTTT
CDR3: CASSPGGEAFF

D: .
J: TRBJ2-4
V: TRBV4-2
size: .
DNA: TGTGCCAGCAGCCCAAATTCAGTCATTCAGTACTTC
CDR3: CASSPNSVIQYF